This T cell receptor beta chain was captured in a study of blood T cell repertoires in COVID-19. Overall study context: Acute and convalescent COVID-19 specimens originated in the United States, Italy and Spain.

CDR3 length: 15 amino acids. The J segment lost 5 bases and the V segment lost 3 bases, leaving 10 bases of the junction unmatched. Germline CDR1 is SGHRS and CDR2 is YFSETQ. Original methodology: Using reference gene primer amplification, nucleated cell counts were estimated. Sequencing was performed with immunoSEQ multiplex PCR; in TCRdb, only in-frame clones are kept and a portion is missing. Clonal size and the V and J genes are those of that table, whereas D and trimming came from the DNA. The top ten hold around 5% of the sample, which has under 200,000 clones, roughly 81% seen once. This clone was observed a few times.

Sequenced input: peripheral blood. This clonotype originated in a woman of 80 years or more with acute or convalescent COVID-19. This chain joins TRBV5-1 and TRBJ1-2, with 7 bases fitting TRBD1. The CDR3 DNA sequence: TGCGCCAGCAGCTCAGGACAGGCTGCGTGGTATGGCTACACCTTC. Its translation: CASSSGQAAWYGYTF.